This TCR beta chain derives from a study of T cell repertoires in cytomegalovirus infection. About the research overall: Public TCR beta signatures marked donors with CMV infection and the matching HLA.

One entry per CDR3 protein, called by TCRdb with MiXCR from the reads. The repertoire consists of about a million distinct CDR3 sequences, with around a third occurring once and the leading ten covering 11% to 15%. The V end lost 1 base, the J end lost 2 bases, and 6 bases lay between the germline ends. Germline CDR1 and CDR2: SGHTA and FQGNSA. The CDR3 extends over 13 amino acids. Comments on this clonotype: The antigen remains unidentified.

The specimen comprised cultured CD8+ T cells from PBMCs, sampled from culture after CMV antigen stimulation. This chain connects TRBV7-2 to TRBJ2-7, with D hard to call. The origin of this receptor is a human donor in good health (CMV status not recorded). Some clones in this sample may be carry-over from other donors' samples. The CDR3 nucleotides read TGTGCCAGCAGCTTAGACACCACCTACGAGCAGTACGTC. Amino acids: CASSLDTTYEQYV.